The rows below give T cell receptor beta chains drawn from one sample of a study of beta chain features in type 1 diabetes. Produced via immunoSEQ multiplex PCR; TCRdb's table is partial and in-frame only. This sample yields hundreds of thousands of clones, of which around an eighth are seen a single time; 0.022% belongs to the top ten. Sequencing was carried out using naive CD4+ T cells from blood. Receptors were obtained from a man aged 18 to 29 with type 1 diabetes. CDR3s include the opening cysteine and the closing phenylalanine or tryptophan. D genes are given only for firm matches. Clone size is given for some rows only: seen once, a few or many times, or a class if the clone is expanded.

D	V	J	size	CDR3	DNA
.	TRBV7-9	TRBJ1-5	few	CASSSGEYQPQHF	TGTGCCAGCAGTTCGGGCGAATATCAGCCCCAGCATTTT
.	TRBV18	TRBJ1-1	few	CASSPSQGSEAFF	TGTGCCAGCTCACCAAGTCAGGGCTCTGAAGCTTTCTTT
.	TRBV7-2	TRBJ2-3	few	CASSLDTGTDTQYF	TGTGCCAGCAGCTTAGATACAGGCACAGATACGCAGTATTTT
.	TRBV7-9	TRBJ1-3	.	CASSLVDTIYF	TGTGCCAGCAGCTTAGTGGACACCATATATTTT
.	TRBV28	TRBJ2-4	many	CASSLFGIQYF	TGTGCCAGCAGTTTATTTGGGATTCAGTACTTC
TRBD2	TRBV28	TRBJ2-1	few	CASSTGLGYEQFF	TGTGCCAGCAGCACGGGACTAGGGTATGAGCAGTTCTTC
.	TRBV5-1	TRBJ1-4	few	CASSLDGRWNEKLFF	TGCGCCAGCAGCTTGGATGGGAGATGGAATGAAAAACTGTTTTTT
TRBD1	TRBV27	TRBJ2-7	few	CASRWTGSRNEQYF	TGTGCCAGCAGATGGACAGGGAGCCGCAACGAGCAGTACTTC
.	TRBV4-1	TRBJ2-3	.	CASSQDVLPPSTRGTDTQYF	TGCGCCAGCAGCCAAGATGTACTTCCGCCCTCAACCCGGGGCACAGATACGCAGTATTTT
.	TRBV5-4	TRBJ2-7	few	CASSRPGILEDEQYF	TGTGCCAGCAGCCGCCCCGGGATCCTTGAAGACGAGCAGTACTTC
.	TRBV7-2	TRBJ1-2	few	CASSLWDENYGYTF	TGTGCCAGCAGCTTATGGGACGAAAACTATGGCTACACCTTC
TRBD1	TRBV7-9	TRBJ2-1	few	CASSFRDRELNEQFF	TGTGCCAGCAGCTTCCGGGACAGGGAGTTAAATGAGCAGTTCTTC
.	TRBV5-1	TRBJ2-2	few	CASSLTYSNTGELFF	TGCGCCAGCAGCTTAACCTATTCGAACACCGGGGAGCTGTTTTTT
TRBD1	TRBV30	TRBJ1-1	.	CAWLSGQFSNTEAFF	TGTGCCTGGTTATCGGGACAGTTTTCGAACACTGAAGCTTTCTTT
.	TRBV6-5	TRBJ2-1	.	CASSVTGPSSEVQFF	TGTGCCAGCAGTGTAACCGGGCCCTCCTCGGAGGTGCAGTTCTTC
.	TRBV6-1	TRBJ2-1	.	CASSEELTVRSYNEQFF	TGTGCCAGCAGTGAAGAGCTCACAGTCCGGTCCTACAATGAGCAGTTCTTC
.	TRBV19	TRBJ2-3	.	CASSTTAEVGTQYF	TGTGCCAGTAGTACAACAGCCGAAGTTGGTACGCAGTATTTT
.	TRBV27	TRBJ2-1	.	CASSLSLPYNEQFF	TGTGCCAGCAGTTTATCGTTACCCTACAATGAGCAGTTCTTC
.	TRBV15	TRBJ1-3	few	CATSRDRQLLRSGNTIYF	TGTGCCACCAGCAGAGATCGACAGCTACTAAGATCTGGAAACACCATATATTTT
.	TRBV25-1	TRBJ2-1	.	CASSAPTESSYNEQFF	TGTGCCAGCAGTGCCCCGACGGAGAGCTCCTACAATGAGCAGTTCTTC
TRBD2	TRBV18	TRBJ2-1	.	CASSPGGPTSSYNEQFF	TGTGCCAGCTCCCCGGGGGGACCCACGAGCTCCTACAATGAGCAGTTCTTC
.	TRBV6-5	TRBJ2-3	.	CASRRKDTQYF	TGTGCCAGCAGGAGGAAAGATACGCAGTATTTT
.	TRBV6-5	TRBJ1-5	few	CASSYSGVLDQPQHF	TGTGCCAGCAGTTACTCGGGGGTCTTAGATCAGCCCCAGCATTTT
.	TRBV29-1	TRBJ2-3	.	CSARVVDTQYF	TGCAGCGCCCGAGTTGTTGATACGCAGTATTTT
TRBD2	TRBV18	TRBJ2-5	few	CASSPTSGDQETQYF	TGTGCCAGCTCACCGACTAGCGGGGACCAAGAGACCCAGTACTTC
TRBD2	TRBV7-9	TRBJ2-3	few	CASSLVISGATDTQYF	TGTGCCAGCAGCTTAGTAATAAGCGGGGCCACAGATACGCAGTATTTT
TRBD1	TRBV19	TRBJ2-3	.	CASSLGTGTSTDTQYF	TGTGCCAGTAGTCTTGGGACAGGGACTAGCACAGATACGCAGTATTTT
TRBD1	TRBV5-4	TRBJ2-7	.	CASSFNRGLVYEQYF	TGTGCCAGCAGCTTCAACAGGGGGCTAGTCTACGAGCAGTACTTC
TRBD2	TRBV28	TRBJ2-5	few	CAGGLAGETQYF	TGTGCCGGTGGACTAGCGGGGGAGACCCAGTACTTC
.	TRBV29-1	TRBJ2-2	.	CSVEPGMNTGELFF	TGCAGCGTTGAGCCGGGAATGAACACCGGGGAGCTGTTTTTT
.	TRBV28	TRBJ2-7	.	CASSTGHYEQYF	TGTGCCAGCAGTACAGGGCACTACGAGCAGTACTTC
.	TRBV2	TRBJ1-1	.	CASSSWAGNTEAFF	TGTGCCAGCAGTTCATGGGCAGGGAACACTGAAGCTTTCTTT
.	TRBV15	TRBJ1-5	.	CATSRDVGYSNQPQHF	TGTGCCACCAGCAGAGATGTGGGGTATAGCAATCAGCCCCAGCATTTT
.	TRBV2	TRBJ2-4	.	CASSESRGGNIQYF	TGTGCCAGCAGTGAAAGCAGGGGTGGGAACATTCAGTACTTC
.	TRBV5-6	TRBJ1-2	few	CASSLWSAANYGYTF	TGTGCCAGCAGCTTGTGGTCTGCGGCCAACTATGGCTACACCTTC
.	TRBV4-2	TRBJ2-5	few	CASSQIQETQYF	TGTGCCAGCAGCCAGATTCAAGAGACCCAGTACTTC
.	TRBV6-5	TRBJ1-2	few	CASSYSFADYGYTF	TGTGCCAGCAGTTACTCTTTCGCGGATTATGGCTACACCTTC
.	TRBV20-1	TRBJ1-2	few	CSSDTDGGYTF	TGCAGTTCTGACACGGATGGTGGCTACACCTTC
TRBD1	TRBV10-2	TRBJ2-2	few	CASRRGTGWPGELFF	TGCGCCAGCAGGCGGGGGACAGGGTGGCCCGGGGAGCTGTTTTTT
.	TRBV7-3	TRBJ2-3	few	CASSSRDLRGQYF	TGTGCCAGCAGCTCCAGGGACCTACGGGGGCAGTATTTT
.	TRBV7-8	TRBJ1-1	.	CASSLAPAGDTEAFF	TGTGCCAGCAGCTTAGCCCCCGCAGGTGACACTGAAGCTTTCTTT
TRBD1	TRBV10-2	TRBJ2-7	.	CASSDRGYEQYF	TGCGCCAGCAGTGACAGGGGGTACGAGCAGTACTTC